This T cell receptor (beta chain) was captured in a study of T-cell reconstitution after alpha-beta-depleted transplantation in children. General study findings and limits: Surviving recipient cells, namely T cells and thymic progenitors, were the source of high day-60 TCRbeta diversity in some patients. Fresh T-cell production supplied most of the T-cell counts and diversity seen one year after transplant. Alpha-beta T cells present about two months after transplant were reported to originate from several hundred expanded graft clones.

The CDR3 runs 13 residues. Germline V gene sequence: CDR1 SGHRS, CDR2 YFSETQ. This clonotype was counted at least ten times. Antigen unknown. At one end, the junction sequence differs from germline, possibly due to a read error. Library preparation (for TCRbeta) was performed with unique molecular identifiers. TCRdb itself ran the PCR reads through MiXCR, one entry per CDR3 protein. The sample lists about 420,000 distinct CDR3 sequences, around 15% seen once, with less than 30% in the top ten. The chain employs TRBV5-1 and TRBJ2-7; D gene unclear. The sequencing here drew on PBMCs, mostly from graft donor cells, taken 360 days after TCRalphabeta/CD19-depleted stem cell transplant. The receptor was isolated from a boy under two years old who had a stem cell transplant for Wiskott-Aldrich syndrome, so the T cells may come from the graft donor. CDR3 DNA: TGTGCCAGCAGCCTGGGAAGCTCCTACGAGCAGTACTTC. Protein: CASSLGSSYEQYF.